Below, 10 T cell receptor beta chains from the same sample are listed, as sequenced in a study of cytomegalovirus exposure and HLA in healthy donors. The PCR had 60 Vbeta and 13 Jbeta primers. Assay: immunoSEQ multiplex PCR; the TCRdb copy retains only in-frame clones and omits some. The table has about 110,000 clones, approximately 80% seen once. Material for sequencing was PBMCs. These receptors all come from a woman aged 30 to 39 in good health and CMV-seronegative.

On this clone: Other DNA sequences from this sample encode an identical CDR3 as well. V gene TRBV7-8 combines with J gene TRBJ1-1; possible D gene TRBD1, 5 bases. The CDR3 is 14 residues long. Trimming cost V 5 bases and J 1 base, with 11 bases left between them. CDR1 is SGHVS, CDR2 FQNEAQ, per germline. CDR3 loop: CASSVTGENTEAFF. CDR3 DNA: TGTGCCAGCAGCGTCACAGGAGAGAACACTGAAGCTTTCTTT. Combining the CDR3 with reference TRBV7-8 and TRBJ1-1 gives the whole variable domain GAGVSQSPRYKVAKRGQDVALRCDPISGHVSLFWYQQALGQGPEFLTYFQNEAQLDKSGLPSDRFFAERPEGSVSTLKIQRTQQEDSAVYLCASSVTGENTEAFFGQGTRLTVV.

V and J are TRBV6-5 and TRBJ2-7; 8 bases match TRBD1. The V and J ends lost 2 bases and 3 bases, in that order; junction bases with no gene match: 3. The CDR3 loop spans 14 amino acids. Germline CDR1 and CDR2: MNHEY and SVGAGI. The CDR3 region has the DNA TGTGCCAGCAGTTACGACAGGGGAGTCTACGAGCAGTACTTC. This encodes CASSYDRGVYEQYF.

This chain links TRBV23-1 with TRBJ2-7, with a possible D match to TRBD2 (5 bases). TRBV23-1 is assigned to the ORF class and has an uncertain function. The CDR3 runs 18 residues. V lost 0 bases to trimming and J lost 2 bases, with 20 bases between them. CDR3 coding DNA: TGCGCCAGCAGTCAATCGCGTAGGATTGGACTTATACCCTACGAGCAGTACTTC. The encoded protein is CASSQSRRIGLIPYEQYF.

The chain links TRBV30 to TRBJ1-1, with D uncertain. This CDR3 is built from 13 residues. The germline CDR1 and CDR2 sequences are GTSNPN and SVGIG (reference sequence). V was trimmed by 3 bases and J by 1 base, leaving 9 bases between them. CDR3 in amino acids: CAWSVTRNTEAFF. CDR3 nucleotide sequence: TGTGCCTGGAGCGTAACGAGGAACACTGAAGCTTTCTTT.

Only a few counts were recorded for this clone. The CDR3 sequence: CASGLGGTDTQYF. DNA of the CDR3: TGTGCTAGTGGTTTAGGGGGCACAGATACGCAGTATTTT. V and J are TRBV12-5 and TRBJ2-3; TRBD1 is a possible D gene (5 bases). The CDR3 has 13 residues. The V gene's germline CDR1 is LGHNT and CDR2 FRNRAP. Trimming took 3 bases from V and 1 from J, leaving 5 bases between them. The whole variable domain, remainder taken from reference TRBV12-5 and TRBJ2-3, is DARVTQTPRHKVTEMGQEVTMRCQPILGHNTVFWYRQTMMQGLELLAYFRNRAPLDDSGMPKDRFSAEMPDATLATLKIQPSEPRDSAVYFCASGLGGTDTQYFGPGTRLTVL.

The sample holds a few counts of this clone. V gene TRBV10-3 combines with J gene TRBJ2-3; 10 bases line up with TRBD2. J gave up 4 bases and V 6 bases, and 10 bases lay outside the gene matches. This CDR3 comprises 16 residues. From germline, CDR1 is ENHRY and CDR2 SYGVKD. CDR3 loop: CAIRGLAGVGADTQYF. In DNA form, the CDR3 reads TGTGCCATCAGGGGGCTAGCGGGAGTTGGAGCAGATACGCAGTATTTT.

The J gene is TRBJ2-3, the V gene TRBV5-1; 7 bases are a match to TRBD2. This CDR3 spans 15 amino acids. Germline-derived CDR1 and CDR2 are SGHRS and YFSETQ. Unmatched junction bases numbered 4, after V lost 3 bases and J lost 0 bases. CDR3 sequence: CASSWGGRSTDTQYF. CDR3 DNA sequence: TGCGCCAGCAGCTGGGGGGGAAGAAGCACAGATACGCAGTATTTT.

Turning to this clone: Other DNA sequences in this sample translate to the same CDR3. The CDR3 loop is CASSRDRVMNTEAFF. CDR3 coding DNA: TGTGCCAGCAGCCGGGACAGGGTGATGAACACTGAAGCTTTCTTT. The chain combines TRBV7-9 with TRBJ1-1, with TRBD1 matching over 9 bases. Germline values: CDR1 SEHNR, CDR2 FQNEAQ (reference sequence). The CDR3 runs to 15 residues. V lost 5 bases and J lost 0; bases outside the gene matches: 4.

This clone showed up just a few times. The rearrangement uses TRBV6-1 and TRBJ1-4; no reliable D call. The CDR3 loop spans 14 amino acids. The V end lost 9 bases, the J end lost 8 bases, and 19 bases lay between the germline ends. Germline V CDR1 and CDR2: MNHNS, SASEGT. CDR3 bases: TGTGCCAGTACGCTGCTTGGTCGAGGGGAAAAACTGTTTTTT. The encoded protein is CASTLLGRGEKLFF.

CDR3 sequence (DNA): TGTGCCACCAGCAGTCGAAGTGCTAGCGGGCGGTCCCTGCTTAGGGTGGACATTCAGTACTTC. Its translation: CATSSRSASGRSLLRVDIQYF. The rearrangement links TRBV15 to TRBJ2-4, with TRBD2 matching 8 bases. This CDR3 contains 21 residues. The V gene's germline CDR1 is LNHNV and CDR2 YYDKDF (reference sequence). The J segment lost 8 bases and the V segment lost 3 bases, leaving 27 bases of the junction unmatched.